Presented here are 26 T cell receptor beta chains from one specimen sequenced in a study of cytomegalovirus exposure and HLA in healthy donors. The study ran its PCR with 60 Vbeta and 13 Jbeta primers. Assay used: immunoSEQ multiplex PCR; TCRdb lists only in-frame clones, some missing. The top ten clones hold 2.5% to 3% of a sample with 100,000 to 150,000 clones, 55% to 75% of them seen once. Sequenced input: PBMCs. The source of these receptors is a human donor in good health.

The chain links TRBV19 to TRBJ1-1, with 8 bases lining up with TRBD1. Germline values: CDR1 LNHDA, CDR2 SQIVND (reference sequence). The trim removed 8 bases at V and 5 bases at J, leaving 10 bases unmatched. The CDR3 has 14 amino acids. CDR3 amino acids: CASRSRQGLTEAFF. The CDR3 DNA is TGTGCCAGTCGAAGTCGACAGGGGTTAACTGAAGCTTTCTTT.

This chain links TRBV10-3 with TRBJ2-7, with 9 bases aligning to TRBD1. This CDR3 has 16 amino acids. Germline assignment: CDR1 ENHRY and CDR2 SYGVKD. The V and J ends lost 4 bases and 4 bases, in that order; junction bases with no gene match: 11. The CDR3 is CAISALLRDRAYEQYF. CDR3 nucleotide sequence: TGTGCCATCAGTGCTCTCCTCCGGGACAGGGCATACGAGCAGTACTTC.

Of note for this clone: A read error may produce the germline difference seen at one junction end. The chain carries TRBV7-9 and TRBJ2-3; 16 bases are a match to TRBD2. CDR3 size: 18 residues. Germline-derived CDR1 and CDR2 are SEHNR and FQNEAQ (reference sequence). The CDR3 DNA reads TGTTCCAGCAGCGACCGAGGGACTAGCGGGAGGGCCCCAGATACGCAGTATTTT. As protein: CSSSDRGTSGRAPDTQYF.

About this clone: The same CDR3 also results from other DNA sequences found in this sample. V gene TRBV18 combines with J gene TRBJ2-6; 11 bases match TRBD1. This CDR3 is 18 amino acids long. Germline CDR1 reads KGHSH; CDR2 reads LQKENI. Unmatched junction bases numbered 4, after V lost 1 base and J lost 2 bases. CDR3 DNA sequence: TGTGCCAGCTCACCACTTCCGGGACAGGGGGCTGGGGCCAACGTCCTGACTTTC. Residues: CASSPLPGQGAGANVLTF.

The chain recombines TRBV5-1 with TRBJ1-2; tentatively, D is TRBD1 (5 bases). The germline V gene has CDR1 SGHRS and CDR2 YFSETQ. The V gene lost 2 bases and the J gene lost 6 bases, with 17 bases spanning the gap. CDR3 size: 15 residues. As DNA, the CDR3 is TGCGCCAGCAGCTTAGAACCGGGACTGTCAAATGGCTACACCTTC. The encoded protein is CASSLEPGLSNGYTF.

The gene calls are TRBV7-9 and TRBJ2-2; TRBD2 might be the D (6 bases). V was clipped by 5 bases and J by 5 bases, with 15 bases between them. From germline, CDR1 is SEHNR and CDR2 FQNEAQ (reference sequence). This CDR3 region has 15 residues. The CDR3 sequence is CASSPGLLKTGELFF. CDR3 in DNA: TGTGCCAGCAGCCCGGGACTCCTAAAGACCGGGGAGCTGTTTTTT.

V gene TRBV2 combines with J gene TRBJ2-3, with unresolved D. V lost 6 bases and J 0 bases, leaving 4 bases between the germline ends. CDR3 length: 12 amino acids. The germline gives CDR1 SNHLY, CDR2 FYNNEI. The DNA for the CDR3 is TGTGCCAGCAGCTCTAGCACAGATACGCAGTATTTT. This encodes CASSSSTDTQYF. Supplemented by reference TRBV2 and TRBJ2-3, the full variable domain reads EPEVTQTPSHQVTQMGQEVILRCVPISNHLYFYWYRQILGQKVEFLVSFYNNEISEKSEIFDDQFSVERPDGSNFTLKIRSTKLEDSAMYFCASSSSTDTQYFGPGTRLTVL.

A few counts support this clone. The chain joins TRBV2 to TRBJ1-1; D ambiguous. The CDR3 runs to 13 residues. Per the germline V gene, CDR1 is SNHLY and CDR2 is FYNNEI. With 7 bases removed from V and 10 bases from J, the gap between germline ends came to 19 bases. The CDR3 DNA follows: TGTGCCAGCATCTATACACGGGAGGGTGGAGCTTTCTTT. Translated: CASIYTREGGAFF.

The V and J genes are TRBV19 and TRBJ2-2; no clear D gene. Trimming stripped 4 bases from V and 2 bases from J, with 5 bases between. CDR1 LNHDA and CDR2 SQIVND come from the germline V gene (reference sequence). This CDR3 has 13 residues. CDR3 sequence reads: CASSKTNTGELFF. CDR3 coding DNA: TGTGCCAGTAGTAAAACTAACACCGGGGAGCTGTTTTTT.

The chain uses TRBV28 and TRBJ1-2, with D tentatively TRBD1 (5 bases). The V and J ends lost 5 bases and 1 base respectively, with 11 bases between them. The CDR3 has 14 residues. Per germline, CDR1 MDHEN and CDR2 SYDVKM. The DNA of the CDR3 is TGTGCCAGCAGTCCGGGGGGAGGTAACTATGGCTACACCTTC. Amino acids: CASSPGGGNYGYTF.

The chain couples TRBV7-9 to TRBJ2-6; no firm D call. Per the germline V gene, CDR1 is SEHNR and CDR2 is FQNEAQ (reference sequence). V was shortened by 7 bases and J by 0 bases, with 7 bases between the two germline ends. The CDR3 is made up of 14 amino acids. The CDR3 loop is CASTVNSGANVLTF. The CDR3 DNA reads TGTGCCAGCACCGTAAACTCTGGGGCCAACGTCCTGACTTTC.

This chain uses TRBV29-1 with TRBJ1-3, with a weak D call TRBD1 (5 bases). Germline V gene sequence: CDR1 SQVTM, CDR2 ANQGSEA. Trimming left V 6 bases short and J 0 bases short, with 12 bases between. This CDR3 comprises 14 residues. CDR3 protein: CSVRNRSSGNTIYF. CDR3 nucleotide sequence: TGCAGCGTGAGGAACAGGAGCTCTGGAAACACCATATATTTT. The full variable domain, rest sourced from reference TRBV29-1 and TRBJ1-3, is SAVISQKPSRDICQRGTSLTIQCQVDSQVTMMFWYRQQPGQSLTLIATANQGSEATYESGFVIDKFPISRPNLTFSTLTVSNMSPEDSSIYLCSVRNRSSGNTIYFGEGSWLTVV.

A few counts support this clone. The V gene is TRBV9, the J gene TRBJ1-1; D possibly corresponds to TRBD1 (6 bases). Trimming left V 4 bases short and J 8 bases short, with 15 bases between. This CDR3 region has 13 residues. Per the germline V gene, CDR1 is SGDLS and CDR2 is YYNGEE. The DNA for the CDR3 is TGTGCCAGCAGCTGGGGGTCCGGGACAGAAGCTTTCTTT. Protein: CASSWGSGTEAFF.

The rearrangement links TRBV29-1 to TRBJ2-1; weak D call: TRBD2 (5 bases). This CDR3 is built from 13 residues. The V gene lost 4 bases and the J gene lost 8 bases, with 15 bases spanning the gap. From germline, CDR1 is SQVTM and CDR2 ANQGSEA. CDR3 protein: CSVGTFSFDEQFF. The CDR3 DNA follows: TGCAGCGTTGGGACTTTCTCTTTCGATGAGCAGTTCTTC.

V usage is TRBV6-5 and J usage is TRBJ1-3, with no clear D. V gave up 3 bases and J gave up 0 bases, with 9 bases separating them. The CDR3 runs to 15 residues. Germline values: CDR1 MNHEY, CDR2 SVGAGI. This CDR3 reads CASSYHRDSGNTIYF. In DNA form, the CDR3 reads TGTGCCAGCAGTTATCACCGGGACTCTGGAAACACCATATATTTT.

This CDR3 is CASSWGTGHNEKLFF. The CDR3 coding sequence is TGTGCCAGCAGCTGGGGGACAGGACATAATGAAAAACTGTTTTTT. The rearrangement uses TRBV5-6 and TRBJ1-4, with TRBD1 identical over 8 bases. Germline V gene lookup returns CDR1 SGHDT and CDR2 YYEEEE. The CDR3 has 15 amino acids. Germline trimming cut 3 bases from V and 4 bases from J; bases unmatched to any gene: 5.

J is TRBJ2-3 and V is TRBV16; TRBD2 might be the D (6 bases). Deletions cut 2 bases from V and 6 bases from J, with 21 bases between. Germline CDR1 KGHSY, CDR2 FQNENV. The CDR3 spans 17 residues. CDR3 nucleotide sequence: TGTGCCAGCAGCCAACCTCTCGGGACTCCCCGCGAGGATACGCAGTATTTT. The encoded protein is CASSQPLGTPREDTQYF.

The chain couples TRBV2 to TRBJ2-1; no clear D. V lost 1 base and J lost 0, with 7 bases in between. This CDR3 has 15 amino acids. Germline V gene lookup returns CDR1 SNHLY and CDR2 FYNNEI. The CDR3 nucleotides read TGTGCCAGCAGTGAAGACTTAAGCTCCTACAATGAGCAGTTCTTC. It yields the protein CASSEDLSSYNEQFF.

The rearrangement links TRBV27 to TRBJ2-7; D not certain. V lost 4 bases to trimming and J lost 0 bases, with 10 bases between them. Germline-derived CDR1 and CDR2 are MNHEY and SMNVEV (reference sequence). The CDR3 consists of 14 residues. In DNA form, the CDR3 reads TGTGCCAGCAGTTCCCTCGCGTTCTCCTACGAGCAGTACTTC. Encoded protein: CASSSLAFSYEQYF.

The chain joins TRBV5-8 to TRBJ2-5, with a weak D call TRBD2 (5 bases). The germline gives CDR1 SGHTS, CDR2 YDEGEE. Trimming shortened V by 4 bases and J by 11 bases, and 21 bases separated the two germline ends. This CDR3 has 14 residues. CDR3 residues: CASSLGPGLGEQYF. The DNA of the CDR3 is TGTGCCAGCAGCCTTGGGCCGGGTCTCGGGGAGCAGTACTTC.

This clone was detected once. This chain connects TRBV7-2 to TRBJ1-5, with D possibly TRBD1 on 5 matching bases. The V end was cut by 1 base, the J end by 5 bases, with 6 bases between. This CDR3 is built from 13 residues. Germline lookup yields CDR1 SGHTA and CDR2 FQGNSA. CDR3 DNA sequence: TGTGCCAGCAGCTTAGAAGGGGATCAGCCCCAGCATTTT. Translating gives CASSLEGDQPQHF.

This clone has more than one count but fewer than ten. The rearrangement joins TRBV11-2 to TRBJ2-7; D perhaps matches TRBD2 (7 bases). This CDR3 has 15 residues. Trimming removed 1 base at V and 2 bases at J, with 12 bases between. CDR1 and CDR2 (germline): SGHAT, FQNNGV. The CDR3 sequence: CASSLGQGRAYEQYF. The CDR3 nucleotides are TGTGCCAGCAGCTTAGGGCAGGGGAGGGCCTACGAGCAGTACTTC.

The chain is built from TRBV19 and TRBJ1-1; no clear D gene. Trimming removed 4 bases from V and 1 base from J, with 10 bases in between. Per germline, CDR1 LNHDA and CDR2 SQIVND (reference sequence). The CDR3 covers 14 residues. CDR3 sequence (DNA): TGTGCCAGTAGTAGCGGCCGGGGGAACACTGAAGCTTTCTTT. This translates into CASSSGRGNTEAFF.

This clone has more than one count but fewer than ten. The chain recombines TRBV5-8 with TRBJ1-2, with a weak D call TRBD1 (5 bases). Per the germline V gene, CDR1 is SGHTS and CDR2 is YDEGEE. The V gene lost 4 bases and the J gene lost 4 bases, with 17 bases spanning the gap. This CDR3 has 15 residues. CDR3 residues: CASSQAGRIIYGYTF. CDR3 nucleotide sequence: TGTGCCAGCAGCCAGGCGGGGCGGATTATCTATGGCTACACCTTC.

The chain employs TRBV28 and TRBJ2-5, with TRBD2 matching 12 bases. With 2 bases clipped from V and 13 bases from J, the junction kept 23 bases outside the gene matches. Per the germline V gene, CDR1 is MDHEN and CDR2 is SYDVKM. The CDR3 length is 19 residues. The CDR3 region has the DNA TGTGCCAGCAGTTTAGACTCTCCATCTATCCCTAGCGGGAGGGCCGATATGTACTTC. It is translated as CASSLDSPSIPSGRADMYF.

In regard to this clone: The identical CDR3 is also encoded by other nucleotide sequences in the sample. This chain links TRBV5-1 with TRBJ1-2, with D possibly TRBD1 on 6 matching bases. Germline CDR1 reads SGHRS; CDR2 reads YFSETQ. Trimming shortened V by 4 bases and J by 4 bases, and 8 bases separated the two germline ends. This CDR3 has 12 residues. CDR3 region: CASSLDSYGYTF. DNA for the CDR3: TGCGCCAGCAGCCTGGACAGCTATGGCTACACCTTC.